Listed here are 24 T cell receptor beta chains from one sample, sequenced in a study of beta chain features in type 1 diabetes. Reverse transcribing all isolated RNA meant expressed TCRB transcripts were sequenced. Sequencing was performed with immunoSEQ multiplex PCR; in TCRdb, only in-frame clones are kept and a portion is missing. There are around 350,000 clones in the sample; roughly 12% occur only once, and under 0.02% lies in the top ten. What was sequenced was naive CD4+ T cells from blood. The receptor set was obtained from a man between 18 and 35 years old in good health.

This clone was observed a few times. This chain uses TRBV20-1 with TRBJ2-1; D unresolved. The CDR3 contains 11 residues. V dropped 3 bases and J dropped 11 bases, with 11 bases sitting between them. Germline-derived CDR1 and CDR2 are DFQATT and SNEGSKA (reference sequence). CDR3 loop: CSARKTQQQFF. As DNA, the CDR3 is TGCAGTGCTAGGAAGACACAACAGCAGTTCTTC.

This clone has more than one count but fewer than ten. This sample includes further DNA sequences coding for the same CDR3. The chain recombines TRBV28 with TRBJ2-5; D is ambiguous. Deletions cut 3 bases from V and 5 bases from J, with 4 bases between. The germline CDR1 and CDR2 sequences are MDHEN and SYDVKM. The CDR3 is 11 residues long. In DNA form, the CDR3 reads TGTGCCAGCAGTTTGCGGGAGACCCAGTACTTC. It codes for CASSLRETQYF.

The chain is built from TRBV5-6 and TRBJ2-7, with TRBD2 matching over 7 bases. Germline V CDR1 and CDR2: SGHDT, YYEEEE. With 4 bases clipped from V and 5 bases from J, the junction kept 9 bases outside the gene matches. This CDR3 region has 14 residues. CDR3 residues: CASSDYGRSDEQYF. The CDR3 DNA is TGTGCCAGCAGCGATTACGGGAGGTCTGACGAGCAGTACTTC.

CDR3 in amino acids: CASSLEFSGANVLTF. The CDR3 DNA sequence: TGTGCCAGCAGTTTGGAGTTCTCTGGGGCCAACGTCCTGACTTTC. The chain links TRBV28 to TRBJ2-6; D not certain. The V and J ends lost 3 bases and 0 bases respectively, with 6 bases between them. From germline, CDR1 is MDHEN and CDR2 SYDVKM. This CDR3 spans 15 amino acids.

V gene TRBV6-5 combines with J gene TRBJ2-7, with D perhaps matching TRBD2 (6 bases). CDR1 and CDR2 from the germline V gene are MNHEY and SVGAGI. Trimming took 2 bases from V and 4 from J, leaving 15 bases between them. This CDR3 comprises 15 residues. DNA for the CDR3: TGTGCCAGCAGTTACGGGCAGGGAGGACCTTACGAGCAGTACTTC. Residues: CASSYGQGGPYEQYF.

This clone is a singleton in its sample. V usage is TRBV5-1 and J usage is TRBJ1-1, with 10 bases lining up with TRBD1. J lost 4 bases, V lost 7 bases, and 7 bases had no gene match. Germline lookup yields CDR1 SGHRS and CDR2 YFSETQ. The CDR3 totals 14 residues. CDR3 protein: CASAPDRGGTEAFF. In nucleotides, the CDR3 is TGCGCCAGCGCGCCGGACAGGGGGGGCACTGAAGCTTTCTTT.

This clone was detected only a few times. V and J are TRBV18 and TRBJ2-6; a possible D gene is TRBD1 (6 bases). Germline-derived CDR1 and CDR2 are KGHSH and LQKENI. The V and J ends lost 2 bases and 4 bases respectively, with 21 bases between them. The CDR3 consists of 19 residues. CDR3 sequence reads: CASSPVTGLRGTGANVLTF. Here the CDR3 DNA reads TGTGCCAGCTCACCAGTGACGGGCTTAAGAGGGACAGGGGCCAACGTCCTGACTTTC.

In DNA, the CDR3 is TGTGCCAGCAGCTTCGGGGGGGCTGACGAGCAGTACTTC. Translation: CASSFGGADEQYF. The chain employs TRBV7-9 and TRBJ2-7; TRBD2 aligns across 8 bases. Germline trimming cut 3 bases from V and 5 bases from J; bases unmatched to any gene: 3. The V gene's germline CDR1 is SEHNR and CDR2 FQNEAQ (reference sequence). The length of the CDR3 is 13 residues.

In regard to this clone: The sample holds other DNA sequences that translate to the same CDR3. V gene TRBV29-1 combines with J gene TRBJ1-5, with a tentative D call TRBD1 (6 bases). The CDR3 covers 13 residues. The V and J ends lost 4 bases and 4 bases respectively, with 11 bases between them. CDR1 is SQVTM and CDR2 is ANQGSEA in the germline V gene. The CDR3 region is CSVVGQGNQPQHF. Here the CDR3 DNA reads TGCAGCGTTGTTGGGCAGGGGAATCAGCCCCAGCATTTT.

The chain couples TRBV5-1 to TRBJ2-1; D not resolved. V was pared by 4 bases and J by 8 bases, with 13 bases between. The CDR3 covers 13 residues. Germline CDR1 and CDR2: SGHRS and YFSETQ. The CDR3 nucleotides are TGCGCCAGCAGCCTTACTAAAAACTATGAGCAGTTCTTC. Translating gives CASSLTKNYEQFF.

This clone was detected a few times. The chain couples TRBV25-1 to TRBJ2-3; 7 bases match TRBD2. The CDR3 length is 14 residues. The germline V gene encodes CDR1 MGHDK and CDR2 SYGVNS. J was trimmed by 7 bases and V by 1 base; bases with no gene match: 5. CDR3 residues: CASSEFASGNTQYF. In DNA form, the CDR3 reads TGTGCCAGCAGTGAATTCGCTAGCGGAAATACGCAGTATTTT.

CDR3 loop: CASSESFGQGGETQYF. The CDR3 DNA is TGTGCCAGCAGTGAATCCTTCGGACAGGGAGGAGAGACCCAGTACTTC. The rearrangement links TRBV2 to TRBJ2-5, with TRBD1 matching over 8 bases. The CDR3 consists of 16 residues. V shed 2 bases and J 4 bases; nucleotides not matched to a gene: 9. Germline V gene data show CDR1 as SNHLY and CDR2 as FYNNEI.

This clone turned up a few times. The chain uses TRBV7-9 and TRBJ2-1; 7 nucleotides match TRBD2. The CDR3 spans 13 residues. J lost 9 bases, V lost 3 bases, and 5 bases had no gene match. CDR1 is SEHNR and CDR2 is FQNEAQ in the germline V gene (reference sequence). This CDR3 is CASSLAGVGEQFF. DNA for the CDR3: TGTGCCAGCAGCTTGGCGGGGGTCGGTGAGCAGTTCTTC.

The rearrangement uses TRBV27 and TRBJ2-7, with 11 bases identical to TRBD2. Unmatched junction bases numbered 8, after V lost 5 bases and J lost 5 bases. The CDR3 totals 15 residues. Germline values: CDR1 MNHEY, CDR2 SMNVEV (reference sequence). The CDR3 loop is CASSRLAGGLDEQYF. DNA for the CDR3: TGTGCCAGCAGTAGGCTAGCGGGGGGCCTGGACGAGCAGTACTTC.

V and J are TRBV9 and TRBJ2-5; 13 nucleotides align to TRBD2. V lost 3 bases and J lost 4; bases outside the gene matches: 15. Germline V gives CDR1 SGDLS, CDR2 YYNGEE. The CDR3 has 19 residues. The CDR3 spells CASSGVTAKLAGGPETQYF. The DNA of the CDR3 is TGTGCCAGCAGCGGTGTCACAGCCAAACTAGCGGGGGGGCCAGAGACCCAGTACTTC.

J is TRBJ1-2 and V is TRBV27, with unresolved D. The CDR3 runs to 15 residues. Trimming removed 6 bases at V and 5 bases at J, with 19 bases between. CDR1 is MNHEY and CDR2 is SMNVEV in the germline V gene (reference sequence). The CDR3 DNA sequence: TGTGCCAGCAGGCCTCAGCTGGGCGGGAGGTATGGCTACACCTTC. The encoded protein is CASRPQLGGRYGYTF.

This clone was observed a handful of times. The rearrangement joins TRBV4-3 to TRBJ1-3; D is unclear. V lost 3 bases and J 0 bases, leaving 9 bases between the germline ends. This CDR3 has 15 residues. Germline V gene sequence: CDR1 LGHNA, CDR2 YSLEER. For the CDR3, the DNA is TGCGCCAGCAGCCAGGCATTACCCTCTGGAAACACCATATATTTT. Amino acid sequence: CASSQALPSGNTIYF.

This clone was recorded a few times. V is TRBV27 and J is TRBJ2-7; 10 bases fit TRBD2. CDR1 MNHEY and CDR2 SMNVEV come from the germline V gene (reference sequence). V was clipped by 7 bases and J by 5 bases; unmatched bases: 11. The CDR3 is made up of 15 amino acids. The CDR3 DNA reads TGTGCCAGCATGAGGGGGGTAGCGGGAGGTAACGAGCAGTACTTC. This sequence encodes CASMRGVAGGNEQYF.

V is TRBV19 and J is TRBJ2-7; D perhaps matches TRBD1 (6 bases). The germline gives CDR1 LNHDA, CDR2 SQIVND (reference sequence). V was cut by 4 bases and J by 7 bases, with 17 bases left in between. There are 14 residues in the CDR3. DNA for the CDR3: TGTGCCAGTAGTAGCCGGACAGCCTTCGGGGAGCAGTACTTC. Encoded protein: CASSSRTAFGEQYF.

The V gene is TRBV7-9, the J gene TRBJ2-1; 7 positions match TRBD2. V lost 5 bases and J lost 5; bases outside the gene matches: 9. In germline, CDR1 is SEHNR, CDR2 FQNEAQ (reference sequence). The CDR3 spans 15 residues. For the CDR3, the DNA is TGTGCCAGCAGCCCCAAGGGACTACAAAACAATGAGCAGTTCTTC. It codes for CASSPKGLQNNEQFF.

The table lists this clone with a few counts. The chain couples TRBV7-9 to TRBJ2-1; TRBD1 agrees at 8 bases. CDR1 SEHNR and CDR2 FQNEAQ come from the germline V gene (reference sequence). The CDR3 extends over 19 amino acids. The junction had 16 bases not matched to a gene; V was cut back by 5 bases and J by 1 base. For the CDR3, the DNA is TGTGCCAGCAGCCAGACTACTCTTCAGGGGGCAAAATCCTACAATGAGCAGTTCTTC. This translates into CASSQTTLQGAKSYNEQFF.

The chain has TRBV7-2 and TRBJ2-5, with 7 bases fitting TRBD2. Per the germline V gene, CDR1 is SGHTA and CDR2 is FQGNSA. The CDR3 has 14 amino acids. The V segment lost 5 bases and the J segment 4 bases; nucleotides outside the gene matches: 7. CDR3 coding DNA: TGTGCCAGCAGCCCATGGTCGGGAGGAGAGACCCAGTACTTC. Translation gives CASSPWSGGETQYF.

This chain joins TRBV4-3 and TRBJ1-2; possible D gene TRBD1, 5 bases. This CDR3 region has 15 residues. Germline CDR1 LGHNA, CDR2 YSLEER. The germline V and J ends were trimmed by 0 bases and 4 bases, with 12 bases remaining between them. CDR3 DNA: TGCGCCAGCAGCCAAGATAGGGGTTCAATCTATGGCTACACCTTC. Amino acids: CASSQDRGSIYGYTF.

In its sample, this clone was seen a few times. This chain uses TRBV18 with TRBJ2-3; 10 nucleotides align to TRBD2. CDR3 length: 16 amino acids. Looked up from germline, CDR1 is KGHSH and CDR2 is LQKENI. V trimming: 0 bases; J trimming: 4 bases; junction bases outside the gene matches: 4. The CDR3 nucleotides read TGTGCCAGCTCACCACCGTTTCTAGCGGGAGCAGATACGCAGTATTTT. This encodes CASSPPFLAGADTQYF.